This T cell receptor beta chain was obtained from a study of T cell changes during pregnancy in multiple sclerosis. Using immunoSEQ multiplex PCR, the repertoire was profiled, and TCRdb retains in-frame clones only, with some absent. The sample consists of 52,000 or so clones, 80% to 95% of them appearing once. The sequences come from CD4+ T cells from peripheral blood mononuclear cells, collected in the second trimester of pregnancy. The clonotype was recovered from a female donor with multiple sclerosis, enrolled in a pregnancy study.

In DNA, the CDR3 is TGTGCCATCAAGAGAGACAGGGCAAACACTGAAGCTTTCTTT. Residues: CAIKRDRANTEAFF. This chain links TRBV10-3 with TRBJ1-1; 7 bases are a match to TRBD1. This CDR3 is 14 amino acids long. The junction had 7 bases not matched to a gene; V was cut back by 7 bases and J by 2 bases. Germline assignment: CDR1 ENHRY and CDR2 SYGVKD.